The rows below give T cell receptor beta chains drawn from one sample of a study of blood T cell repertoires in COVID-19. Assay: immunoSEQ multiplex PCR; the TCRdb copy retains only in-frame clones and omits some. The sample records 84,000 or so clones, under 85% being singletons. Material for sequencing was peripheral blood. All receptors derive from a man in his 70s with acute or convalescent COVID-19. Both conserved end residues are part of each CDR3. A D gene is named only where the DNA matches it firmly. Size is omitted from some rows. Given values are once, few, many or a class for expanded clones.

clone_size,d_call,j_call,v_call,cdr3_nt,cdr3_aa
.,.,TRBJ1-5,TRBV5-6,TGTGCCAGCAGCTGGCGGGACTCTTGGAGCAATCAGCCCCAGCATTTT,CASSWRDSWSNQPQHF
once,TRBD1,TRBJ2-7,TRBV5-8,TGTGCCAGCAGCACACAGGGGCTACCTACGGGAGAGCAGTACTTC,CASSTQGLPTGEQYF
.,.,TRBJ1-6,TRBV7-3,TGTGCCAGCAGCTTCCAGGGAAGGAATTCACCCCTCCACTTT,CASSFQGRNSPLHF
.,TRBD1,TRBJ2-6,TRBV5-1,TGCGCCAGCAGCTCTGCGACAGGGGCTGGGGCCAACGTCCTGACTTTC,CASSSATGAGANVLTF
.,TRBD1,TRBJ1-1,TRBV5-6,TGTGCCAGCAGCCCAGGGGGGACTGAAGCTTTCTTT,CASSPGGTEAFF
.,.,TRBJ2-1,TRBV27,TGTGCCAGCAGTCAGGGGCATGCTTACAATGAGCAGTTCTTC,CASSQGHAYNEQFF
.,TRBD2,TRBJ2-1,TRBV10-3,TGTGCCATCAGTGAGCGGGGACTAGCGGGGGATAATGAGCAGTTCTTC,CAISERGLAGDNEQFF
.,TRBD2,TRBJ2-5,TRBV10-2,TGCGCCGGCGGGAGGGGGCCCCAAGAGACCCAGTACTTC,CAGGRGPQETQYF
.,TRBD1,TRBJ1-1,TRBV28,TGTGCCAGCAGTCTACTCTCCGGGACAGGGGGCCTGGTCACTGAAGCTTTCTTT,CASSLLSGTGGLVTEAFF
.,.,TRBJ2-1,TRBV11-2,TGTGCCAGCAGCAACCACGGCAATGAGCAGTTCTTC,CASSNHGNEQFF
.,TRBD2,TRBJ2-1,TRBV7-6,TGTGCCAGCAGCTCCCGGGTAGCGGGGGGCAATGAGCAGTTCTTC,CASSSRVAGGNEQFF
.,.,TRBJ1-2,TRBV28,TGTGCCAGCACCGGCCACAGGGAGTGGAACTATGGCTACACCTTC,CASTGHREWNYGYTF
.,.,TRBJ2-1,TRBV6-1,TGTGCCAGCAGTGCTCAGGAGGGGGGGGGCCGAAATGAGCAGTTCTTC,CASSAQEGGGRNEQFF
.,.,TRBJ1-1,TRBV29-1,TGCAGCGTGGGGGACTCGACTGGCACTGAAGCTTTCTTT,CSVGDSTGTEAFF
.,TRBD2,TRBJ2-1,TRBV14,TGTGCCAGCAGCCAAAGCATTCTAGCGGGACGAAACAATGAGCAGTTCTTC,CASSQSILAGRNNEQFF
.,.,TRBJ2-1,TRBV27,TGTGCCAGCAGTTTCGGGGTTGGCACCTACAATGAGCAGTTCTTC,CASSFGVGTYNEQFF
once,.,TRBJ1-3,TRBV29-1,TGCAGCGTCGCACCCGCTAACTCTGGAAACACCATATATTTT,CSVAPANSGNTIYF
.,.,TRBJ2-2,TRBV6-5,TGTGCCAGCAGTTACAAGTTGCGGGGCGACACCGGGGAGCTGTTTTTT,CASSYKLRGDTGELFF
.,.,TRBJ1-2,TRBV29-1,TGCAGCGACAATGGCTACACCTTC,CSDNGYTF
.,.,TRBJ1-5,TRBV2,TGTGCCAGCAGTGAGGTGGCAGGCAGGAATCAGCCCCAGCATTTT,CASSEVAGRNQPQHF
.,.,TRBJ2-4,TRBV20-1,TGCAGTGCTAGTTCCGTCGAAAACATTCAGTACTTC,CSASSVENIQYF
few,.,TRBJ1-3,TRBV7-3,TGTGCCAGCAACACCTCAGGGGTCGCTGGAAACACCATATATTTT,CASNTSGVAGNTIYF
.,.,TRBJ2-3,TRBV5-4,TGTGCCAGCAGCAAAGACAGTGGGCAGTATTTT,CASSKDSGQYF